Shown below are 30 T cell receptor beta chains from a single sample sequenced in a study of OX40 agonist ivuxolimab in advanced cancers. TCRdb keeps only in-frame clones here, not all; method: immunoSEQ multiplex PCR. The data contain fewer than 25,000 clones, about 83% of them seen just once; the ten biggest clones take up under 35%. The input for sequencing was CD4+ or CD8+ T cells sorted from blood, taken in a trial of the OX40 agonist ivuxolimab. These receptors were taken from an adult with an advanced solid tumor such as melanoma, head and neck, liver or kidney cancer.

V is TRBV19 and J is TRBJ1-5, with D perhaps TRBD1 (6 bases). The V and J ends lost 6 bases and 2 bases respectively, with 17 bases between them. The CDR3 is 16 residues long. CDR1 and CDR2 from the germline V gene are LNHDA and SQIVND (reference sequence). The CDR3 coding sequence is TGTGCCAGTAGCTCTTTACAGGGTTTTGGCAATCAGCCCCAGCATTTT. Its protein is CASSSLQGFGNQPQHF. Together with reference TRBV19 and TRBJ1-5, the CDR3 gives the full variable domain: DGGITQSPKYLFRKEGQNVTLSCEQNLNHDAMYWYRQDPGQGLRLIYYSQIVNDFQKGDIAEGYSVSREKKESFPLTVTSAQKNPTAFYLCASSSLQGFGNQPQHFGDGTRLSIL.

V and J are TRBV7-6 and TRBJ2-2; 8 nucleotides align to TRBD1. The CDR3 length is 17 residues. J gave up 1 base and V 4 bases, and 8 bases lay outside the gene matches. CDR1 and CDR2 (germline): SGHVS, FNYEAQ. The CDR3 here is CASSSSGTGENTGELFF. The CDR3 nucleotides are TGTGCCAGCAGCTCCTCCGGGACAGGCGAGAACACCGGGGAGCTGTTTTTT.

In its sample, this clone was seen once. The chain employs TRBV27 and TRBJ2-7; tentative D call: TRBD1 (5 bases). There are 13 residues in the CDR3. Between the trimmed V and J ends, which lost 6 bases and 6 bases, there was a span of 15 bases. Germline CDR1 is MNHEY and CDR2 is SMNVEV (reference sequence). CDR3 DNA: TGTGCCAGCAGCCTAACCCGCAGGGCCGAGCAGTACTTC. Translating gives CASSLTRRAEQYF.

This chain joins TRBV7-9 and TRBJ2-3, with TRBD2 matching over 7 bases. Looked up from germline, CDR1 is SEHNR and CDR2 is FQNEAQ (reference sequence). V lost 2 bases, J lost 6 bases, and 8 bases stayed unmatched. The CDR3 is 15 residues long. This CDR3 reads CASSLWGRAIDTQYF. CDR3 DNA sequence: TGTGCCAGCAGCTTATGGGGGAGGGCCATCGATACGCAGTATTTT.

The rearrangement uses TRBV11-2 and TRBJ2-7; D not certain. The V end lost 7 bases, the J end lost 0 bases, and 10 bases lay between the germline ends. Germline loops: CDR1 SGHAT, CDR2 FQNNGV. The CDR3 loop spans 13 amino acids. The DNA of the CDR3 is TGTGCCAGCACCGAACCCACCTCCTACGAGCAGTACTTC. This codes for CASTEPTSYEQYF.

This chain connects TRBV7-6 to TRBJ1-1; D is unresolved. The CDR3 runs to 13 residues. V was clipped by 4 bases and J by 1 base, with 7 bases between them. Germline V gene data show CDR1 as SGHVS and CDR2 as FNYEAQ. The CDR3, as DNA: TGTGCCAGCAGCTACTTGCCGAACACTGAAGCTTTCTTT. It is translated as CASSYLPNTEAFF.

The chain recombines TRBV10-1 with TRBJ2-3; no clear D. The V and J ends lost 3 bases and 0 bases respectively, with 4 bases between them. Germline V gene lookup returns CDR1 WNHNN and CDR2 SYGVQD (reference sequence). The CDR3 has 13 amino acids. CDR3 protein: CASSDRSTDTQYF. The DNA for the CDR3 is TGCGCCAGCAGTGACCGGAGCACAGATACGCAGTATTTT.

This chain joins TRBV5-6 and TRBJ1-2, with 9 bases aligning to TRBD1. The CDR3 extends over 13 amino acids. V lost 4 bases, J lost 8 bases, and 6 bases stayed unmatched. The V gene's germline CDR1 is SGHDT and CDR2 YYEEEE. The CDR3 coding sequence is TGTGCCAGCAGCCCGGGACAGGGTAAAGGCTACACCTTC. Protein product: CASSPGQGKGYTF.

V usage is TRBV6-6 and J usage is TRBJ2-1, with D possibly being TRBD1 or TRBD2 (5 bases each). Germline assignment: CDR1 MNHNY and CDR2 SVGAGI (reference sequence). The CDR3 is made up of 13 amino acids. Trimming shortened V by 10 bases and J by 9 bases, and 19 bases separated the two germline ends. The CDR3 DNA reads TGTGCCACCGGGACGGCCTTCGGTGGTGAGCAGTTCTTC. Translated: CATGTAFGGEQFF.

The V and J genes are TRBV4-1 and TRBJ2-1, with D possibly being TRBD1 or TRBD2 (6 bases each). Trimming took off 4 bases at V and 10 bases at J, with 17 bases between the two ends. CDR1 is MGHRA and CDR2 is YSYEKL in the germline V gene. This CDR3 is 14 amino acids long. The DNA of the CDR3 is TGCGCCAGCAGCCCTAAAAAAAAGGGGGGAGAGCAGTTCTTC. Translated, it gives CASSPKKKGGEQFF.

The gene calls are TRBV7-9 and TRBJ1-6, with D hard to call. This CDR3 is 12 amino acids long. Germline V gene sequence: CDR1 SEHNR, CDR2 FQNEAQ (reference sequence). The V gene lost 2 bases and the J gene lost 4 bases, with 0 bases spanning the gap. The CDR3 sequence: CASSLYNSPLHF. CDR3 DNA sequence: TGTGCCAGCAGCTTATATAATTCACCCCTCCACTTT.

V and J are TRBV7-3 and TRBJ1-1; D is undetermined. The CDR3 runs 14 residues. Germline CDR1 is SGHTA and CDR2 is FQGTGA. The V and J ends lost 5 bases and 2 bases respectively, with 12 bases between them. The CDR3 loop reads CASSPWGGNTEAFF. The CDR3 DNA is TGTGCCAGCAGCCCCTGGGGTGGCAACACTGAAGCTTTCTTT.

The chain uses TRBV15 and TRBJ1-4; D not certain. V was cut by 1 base and J by 8 bases, with 14 bases left in between. In germline, CDR1 is LNHNV, CDR2 YYDKDF (reference sequence). The CDR3 loop spans 15 amino acids. The CDR3 bases are TGTGCCACCAGCAGAGTTCGGGTCATGAGGGAAAAACTGTTTTTT. Translating it yields CATSRVRVMREKLFF.

By sample fraction, this clone is medium-sized. This chain connects TRBV19 to TRBJ2-1; D is unresolved. V was shortened by 3 bases and J by 8 bases, with 14 bases between the two germline ends. The CDR3 contains 14 residues. Germline loops: CDR1 LNHDA, CDR2 SQIVND (reference sequence). CDR3 in DNA: TGTGCCAGTAGTATCCTTGTGTGGTTGGATGAGCAGTTCTTC. Protein product: CASSILVWLDEQFF. Variable domain in full (rest from reference TRBV19 and TRBJ2-1): DGGITQSPKYLFRKEGQNVTLSCEQNLNHDAMYWYRQDPGQGLRLIYYSQIVNDFQKGDIAEGYSVSREKKESFPLTVTSAQKNPTAFYLCASSILVWLDEQFFGPGTRLTVL.

This chain uses TRBV15 with TRBJ1-5; no definite D call. Germline V CDR1 and CDR2: LNHNV, YYDKDF (reference sequence). CDR3 length equals 12 residues. The ends were cut back, 0 bases at V and 10 bases at J, with 7 bases in the middle. The DNA of the CDR3 is TGTGCCACCAGCAGAGATCGCATACCCCAGCATTTT. Its translation is CATSRDRIPQHF.

This chain joins TRBV27 and TRBJ1-2; D might be TRBD1 (5 bases). Germline CDR1 reads MNHEY; CDR2 reads SMNVEV (reference sequence). Trimming left V 3 bases short and J 3 bases short, with 14 bases between. This CDR3 spans 15 amino acids. Written as DNA, the CDR3 is TGTGCCAGCAGTTTTTCAGGGAACGCCTACTATGGCTACACCTTC. It encodes CASSFSGNAYYGYTF.

The J gene is TRBJ2-1, the V gene TRBV7-6; 9 nucleotides agree with TRBD2. J was trimmed by 5 bases and V by 5 bases; bases with no gene match: 10. There are 16 residues in the CDR3. From germline, CDR1 is SGHVS and CDR2 FNYEAQ. This chain's CDR3 is CASSPYGTSTNNEQFF. In DNA form, the CDR3 reads TGTGCCAGCAGCCCATACGGGACTAGCACTAACAATGAGCAGTTCTTC.

There are a few counts of this clone. The rearrangement joins TRBV6-5 to TRBJ1-5; TRBD1 matches at 9 bases. J was trimmed by 5 bases and V by 6 bases; bases with no gene match: 8. Germline CDR1 MNHEY, CDR2 SVGAGI. The CDR3 runs 15 residues. CDR3 protein: CASSPGTGIDQPQHF. CDR3 sequence (DNA): TGTGCCAGCAGCCCCGGGACAGGGATCGATCAGCCCCAGCATTTT.

The chain combines TRBV12-2 with TRBJ1-5. TRBV12-2 is flagged as a pseudogene. The CDR3 sequence is 16 residues long. The chain's CDR3 is CASRLAKREGNQPQHF. The CDR3 DNA reads as TGTGCAAGTCGCTTAGCCAAAAGGGAGGGCAATCAGCCCCAGCATTTT.

V is TRBV10-2 and J is TRBJ2-7; D is unresolved. Trimming left V 3 bases short and J 0 bases short, with 9 bases between. Per the germline V gene, CDR1 is WSHSY and CDR2 is SAAADI. The CDR3 is 14 residues long. The DNA of the CDR3 is TGCGCCAGCAGTGATACAGAGTCCTCCTACGAGCAGTACTTC. Residues: CASSDTESSYEQYF.

The V and J genes are TRBV5-6 and TRBJ2-1; a possible D gene is TRBD1 (5 bases). Germline CDR1 SGHDT, CDR2 YYEEEE. This CDR3 comprises 16 residues. Trimming took off 1 base at V and 3 bases at J, with 14 bases between the two ends. The CDR3 nucleotides read TGTGCCAGCAGCTTGACGTGGGGCGCTATCTACAATGAGCAGTTCTTC. It codes for CASSLTWGAIYNEQFF.

The chain carries TRBV4-1 and TRBJ1-3; tentative D call: TRBD1 (5 bases). V dropped 0 bases and J dropped 4 bases, with 10 bases sitting between them. The germline V gene has CDR1 MGHRA and CDR2 YSYEKL. There are 15 residues in the CDR3. The CDR3 bases are TGCGCCAGCAGCCAAGATGTAGAGGGGGGAAACACCATATATTTT. Translation gives CASSQDVEGGNTIYF.

V gene TRBV15 combines with J gene TRBJ2-7; no clear D. CDR1 and CDR2 from the germline V gene are LNHNV and YYDKDF (reference sequence). There are 15 residues in the CDR3. V lost 1 base and J 5 bases, leaving 15 bases between the germline ends. DNA of the CDR3: TGTGCCACCAGCAGAGTTCTCAATGGCGTCCACGAGCAGTACTTC. It encodes CATSRVLNGVHEQYF.

The gene calls are TRBV28 and TRBJ2-7; 10 bases are a match to TRBD2. Germline V gene lookup returns CDR1 MDHEN and CDR2 SYDVKM. The ends lost 2 bases at V and 7 bases at J; junction bases unmatched: 8. There are 15 residues in the CDR3. The DNA of the CDR3 is TGTGCCAGCAGTTTAACTAGCGGGACTATGTGGGAGCAGTACTTC. It is translated as CASSLTSGTMWEQYF.

This clone has just a few counts. The J gene is TRBJ2-5, the V gene TRBV7-8; either TRBD1 or TRBD2 may fit D (6 bases each). The CDR3 sequence is 14 residues long. CDR1 is SGHVS, CDR2 FQNEAQ, per germline. The V and J ends lost 5 bases and 5 bases respectively, with 15 bases between them. Here the CDR3 DNA reads TGTGCCAGCAGCCCGACGGGGGCTGGTGAGACCCAGTACTTC. It is translated as CASSPTGAGETQYF.

This clone came up once. CDR3 amino acids: CASGTGLGDTQYF. CDR3 coding DNA: TGTGCTTCCGGGACAGGCCTTGGAGATACGCAGTATTTT. This rearrangement joins TRBV27 to TRBJ2-3, with 8 bases aligning to TRBD1. Germline lookup yields CDR1 MNHEY and CDR2 SMNVEV (reference sequence). The CDR3 is 13 residues long.

The rearrangement uses TRBV29-1 and TRBJ1-2; 9 bases agree with TRBD1. Losses at the gene ends were 8 bases for V and 6 bases for J; bases not matched to a gene: 7. Germline CDR1 is SQVTM and CDR2 is ANQGSEA. The CDR3 runs 12 residues. CDR3 loop: CSSIGTGNGYTF. CDR3 in DNA: TGCAGCTCCATAGGGACAGGGAATGGCTACACCTTC.

A remark on this clone: One end of the junction varies from germline; a read error may be responsible. The V and J genes are TRBV29-1 and TRBJ2-1; D tentatively reads TRBD1 or TRBD2 (6 bases each). The CDR3 is 14 amino acids. CDR1 and CDR2 from the germline V gene are SQVTM and ANQGSEA. The CDR3 DNA reads TGCAGCGTCGAAGACAGGAGGGATGCCAATGAGCAGTTCTTC. Translated: CSVEDRRDANEQFF.

The chain employs TRBV7-6 and TRBJ2-1; no clear D gene. The CDR3 totals 11 residues. Trimming took off 1 base at V and 10 bases at J, with 5 bases between the two ends. Germline V gene data show CDR1 as SGHVS and CDR2 as FNYEAQ. In DNA form, the CDR3 reads TGTGCCAGCAGCTTAGGAGCGGAGCAGTTCTTC. Translation gives CASSLGAEQFF.

Concerning this clone: One end of the junction is discordant with germline, which a read error may explain. This chain links TRBV27 with TRBJ2-1; the D is unclear. Germline V gene data show CDR1 as MNHEY and CDR2 as SMNVEV (reference sequence). This CDR3 contains 12 residues. The CDR3 region is CASRPSNNEQFF. Written as DNA, the CDR3 is TGTGCCAGCAGGCCCTCCAACAATGAGCAGTTCTTC.